These T cell receptor beta chains were read from a single sample in a study of control samples from healthy donors and cancer patients. Sequencing used immunoSEQ multiplex PCR; TCRdb keeps in-frame clones, though not all of them. The sample includes 85,000 to 95,000 clones, about 87% of them seen just once. The sample taken for sequencing was blood. The receptors originated from a woman in her seventies in good health. Both conserved end residues are part of each CDR3.

v_call	j_call	cdr3_aa
TRBV19	TRBJ2-1	CASSISYNEQFF
TRBV7-2	TRBJ1-4	CASSFDRGGRKLFF
TRBV5-6	TRBJ2-1	CASSWVSGGRGEQFF
TRBV12-3/TRBV12-4	TRBJ1-1	CASSAARNTEAFF
TRBV30	TRBJ1-2	CAWRIPTGFGYTF
TRBV19	TRBJ1-5	CASSTDSSRNQPQHF
TRBV11-2	TRBJ2-7	CASSLESGRTYEQYF
TRBV9	TRBJ1-1	CASSLTALSMNTEAFF
TRBV12-3/TRBV12-4	TRBJ1-1	CASSFWGKGEAFF
TRBV7-2	TRBJ2-1	CASSPDGQVVNEQFF
TRBV7-2	TRBJ1-1	CASSLGQGMEAFF
TRBV11-3	TRBJ2-3	CASSLGGNPTDTQYF
TRBV6-5	TRBJ1-5	CASSNTGPQHF
TRBV6-5	TRBJ1-6	CASSRQGSNSPLHF
TRBV18	TRBJ2-1	CASSDSARTPLYNEQFF
TRBV30	TRBJ1-2	CAWSGSSDGYTF
TRBV18	TRBJ2-7	CASSPGQGVDYEQYF
TRBV3-1/TRBV3-2	TRBJ2-1	CASSQDRTSLGHEQFF
TRBV19	TRBJ1-5	CASPSPGVNQPQHF
TRBV11-2	TRBJ1-2	CASSLGTGAQGYTF
TRBV2	TRBJ2-4	CAILTDLAKNIQYF
TRBV20-1	TRBJ1-6	CSASSEGNSPLHF
TRBV5-4	TRBJ2-1	CASSFRAGGNEQFF
TRBV19	TRBJ1-5	CASIASGQGNQPQHF
TRBV9	TRBJ2-2	CASSAGDSTAGELFF
TRBV2	TRBJ2-1	CASSPLEVHEQFF
TRBV6-6	TRBJ1-4	CASSYLTGTGAEKLFF
TRBV12-3/TRBV12-4	TRBJ2-3	CASSFVVTDTQYF
TRBV5-4	TRBJ1-2	CASSTGTGWGYTF
TRBV6-5	TRBJ1-2	CASRAGNNYGYTF
TRBV5-5	TRBJ2-7	CASSLLAGGYEQYF
TRBV5-1	TRBJ1-1	CASSLEQSGSGAFF
TRBV10-3	TRBJ1-5	CAISDSGTGIGQPQHF
TRBV7-9	TRBJ2-5	CASSLSSGQWETQYF
TRBV5-1	TRBJ1-4	CASSPSGAPNEKLFF
TRBV14	TRBJ2-1	CASSQRRTGNYYNEQFF
TRBV3-1/TRBV3-2	TRBJ2-1	CASSQDRWGTKNNEQFF
TRBV27	TRBJ2-5	CASSFWGSETQYF
TRBV3-1/TRBV3-2	TRBJ1-2	CASSLNGAISNYGYTF
TRBV18	TRBJ2-3	CASSPPTHTDTQYF
TRBV12-3/TRBV12-4	TRBJ2-2	CASTGRIELFF
TRBV7-2	TRBJ2-1	CASSETQGVFNEQFF
TRBV19	TRBJ1-1	CASRGVGQMIEAFF
TRBV30	TRBJ1-2	CAWSPRGEYGYTF